The 2 T cell receptor beta chains below come from one sample, sequenced in a study of blood T cell repertoires in COVID-19 (dated by TCRdb to between 2020 and 2021). The method was the immunoSEQ multiplex PCR assay. TCRdb's version of the immuneACCESS table is confined to in-frame rearrangements and falls short of the full clone set. An unresolved V gene accounts for under half of the shortfall where checked; the remainder is of unknown origin. Here the sample has about 97,000 clones; roughly 89% occur a single time. 15% to 17% of the sample belongs to the ten largest clones. What was sequenced was peripheral blood. These receptors all come from a human donor in a cohort sampled during active COVID-19.

To note about this clone: This specimen includes other DNA sequences encoding the same CDR3. The V and J genes are TRBV19 and TRBJ2-1; TRBD1 agrees at 7 bases. From germline, CDR1 is LNHDA and CDR2 SQIVND (reference sequence). This CDR3 is 15 amino acids long. V was pared by 3 bases and J by 2 bases, with 4 bases of the junction left unmatched. CDR3 nucleotide sequence: TGTGCCAGTAGTATTGAGGGGGCCACCTACAATGAGCAGTTCTTC. Translated, it gives CASSIEGATYNEQFF.

This clone was picked up one time. The CDR3 coding sequence is TGTGCCAGCAGCCAAGGTGGAACGGGGGCCAAAAACATTCAGTACTTC. Its protein is CASSQGGTGAKNIQYF. V usage is TRBV3-1 (or the pseudogene TRBV3-2) and J usage is TRBJ2-4, with D possibly being TRBD2 (5 bases). The CDR3 is 16 amino acids. Germline V lookup: CDR1 LGHDT, CDR2 YNNKEL (reference sequence). Deletions cut 1 base from V and 1 base from J, with 11 bases between.